A selection of T cell receptor beta chains follows, all from one sample in a study of cytomegalovirus exposure and HLA in healthy donors. Clones were sequenced by immunoSEQ multiplex PCR, and TCRdb holds only the in-frame ones, with some missing. This sample has tens of thousands of clones, with 96% found just once. The sequenced material came from PBMCs. The receptors here all came from a man aged 18-30 years in good health and CMV-seronegative. Each CDR3 is given with its conserved first and last residue. The D gene is left open where the match is weak. The size of a clone is reported for some rows only, either as once, few or many, or as a class for expanded clones.

v_gene	j_gene	d_gene	abundance	CDR3nt	CDR3aa
TRBV19	TRBJ2-1	TRBD2	once	TGTGCCAGTAGTGATAGACTAGCGGGAGGGGCGGGTGAGCAGTTCTTC	CASSDRLAGGAGEQFF
TRBV5-1	TRBJ1-2	TRBD1	.	TGCGCCAGCAGCTTGGCGGGACAGGGCGGTTACGGCTACACCTTC	CASSLAGQGGYGYTF
TRBV7-6	TRBJ2-5	TRBD2	.	TGTGCCAGCAGCTTAAGGGCTGGGGTGGGCTCGCTAGCGGGAGGAGCAGAGACCCAGTACTTC	CASSLRAGVGSLAGGAETQYF
TRBV9	TRBJ2-1	TRBD2	.	TGTGCCAGCAGCGTAGAGGGGACTAGCGGGAGGGTTTACAATGAGCAGTTCTTC	CASSVEGTSGRVYNEQFF
TRBV30	TRBJ2-7	TRBD2	.	TGTGCCTGGAGTCCAGGACTAGCGCCCTACGAGCAGTACTTC	CAWSPGLAPYEQYF
TRBV9	TRBJ1-2	.	.	TGTGCCAGCAGCGGAACTACAGGGTTCGGCTACACCTTC	CASSGTTGFGYTF
TRBV6-6	TRBJ1-1	.	once	TGTGCCAGCAGTTACTCGAAGGGGGAAGCTTTCTTT	CASSYSKGEAFF
TRBV19	TRBJ1-4	TRBD1	.	TGTGCCAGTAGATGGGGGACAGGGAGTGGAGCTAATGAAAAACTGTTTTTT	CASRWGTGSGANEKLFF
TRBV19	TRBJ1-1	.	.	TGTGCCAGTATCCCAAGTTCCGACAGTGGCACTGAAGCTTTCTTT	CASIPSSDSGTEAFF
TRBV9	TRBJ2-7	TRBD2	.	TGTGCCATCCAAAGCGGGAGCTCCTACGAGCAGTACTTC	CAIQSGSSYEQYF
TRBV7-8	TRBJ1-1	TRBD1	.	TGTGCCAGCAGCAGAAGACAGGGGGGTACTGAAGCTTTCTTT	CASSRRQGGTEAFF
TRBV28	TRBJ2-3	TRBD1	once	TGTGCCAGCCCCCCCGGGACAGGGGAAGGCACAGATACGCAGTATTTT	CASPPGTGEGTDTQYF
TRBV7-8	TRBJ1-5	.	.	TGTGCCAGCAGCTTCAGGGGTTCCAATCAGCCCCAGCATTTT	CASSFRGSNQPQHF
TRBV12-5	TRBJ1-1	.	.	TGTGCTAGTGGTTTCCGCAGGGGCAGGGGCACTGAAGCTTTCTTT	CASGFRRGRGTEAFF
TRBV6-1	TRBJ2-2	.	.	TGTGCCAGCAGTGACCTAACTAGCCCCATTGCCGGGGAGCTGTTTTTT	CASSDLTSPIAGELFF
TRBV5-6	TRBJ2-7	.	.	TGTGCCAGCAGCGACGAAGGGAGGTGGCCCTACGAGCAGTACTTC	CASSDEGRWPYEQYF
TRBV7-9	TRBJ1-2	TRBD1	.	TGTGCCAGCAGCGCGGGACAGGGGAACTATGGCTACACCTTC	CASSAGQGNYGYTF
TRBV29-1	TRBJ1-1	.	few	TGCAGCGGGGCGATTGAGACTGAAGCTTTCTTT	CSGAIETEAFF
TRBV11-2	TRBJ2-1	TRBD2	.	TGTGCCAGCAGCTCCTTCGAGCGGGAGTACTACAATGAGCAGTTCTTC	CASSSFEREYYNEQFF
TRBV19	TRBJ2-5	TRBD2	.	TGTGCCAGTAGCCCGGGACTAGGTCAAGAGACCCAGTACTTC	CASSPGLGQETQYF
TRBV28	TRBJ1-2	.	.	TGTGCCAGCAGTTTGTTGGGCGCACAGGGCTACACCTTC	CASSLLGAQGYTF
TRBV29-1	TRBJ2-4	TRBD1	.	TGCAGCGGGACGGACAGGGATTTAAACATTCAGTACTTC	CSGTDRDLNIQYF
TRBV5-1	TRBJ2-3	TRBD2	.	TGCGCCAGTTCCCGGACTAGCGGCACAGATACGCAGTATTTT	CASSRTSGTDTQYF
TRBV7-2	TRBJ2-3	TRBD2	.	TGTGCCAGCAGCTCTACTCCGACTAGCGGGGTCACAGATACGCAGTATTTT	CASSSTPTSGVTDTQYF
TRBV9	TRBJ1-5	.	.	TGTGCCAGCAGCGACCGGGGTTCCAATCAGCCCCAGCATTTT	CASSDRGSNQPQHF
TRBV9	TRBJ2-1	TRBD2	.	TGTGCCAGCAGCGTAGGGGGACTAGACTACAATGAGCAGTTCTTC	CASSVGGLDYNEQFF
TRBV7-2	TRBJ1-5	TRBD1	.	TGTGCCAGCAGCTTGACAGGGGGCAATCAGCCCCAGCATTTT	CASSLTGGNQPQHF
TRBV5-1	TRBJ2-5	.	.	TGCGCCAGCAGCTTGGGTCTTTCCCAAGAGACCCAGTACTTC	CASSLGLSQETQYF
TRBV4-1	TRBJ2-7	TRBD1	.	TGCGCCAGCAGCCCAAGAGGACAGGGTTCGAGCTACGAGCAGTACTTC	CASSPRGQGSSYEQYF
TRBV12-5	TRBJ2-5	TRBD2	once	TGTGCTAGTGGTTTGGTTCCGGGAGGCCCCCAAGAGACCCAGTACTTC	CASGLVPGGPQETQYF
TRBV6-1	TRBJ1-5	.	.	TGTGCCAGCAGTGCCCTTACAGATAGCAATCAGCCCCAGCATTTT	CASSALTDSNQPQHF
TRBV28	TRBJ1-2	TRBD1	.	TGTGCCAGCAGTCCCGACACACAGGGGGCCTACTATGGCTACACCTTC	CASSPDTQGAYYGYTF
TRBV5-1	TRBJ2-2	TRBD1	.	TGCGCCAGCAGTCACAGGGGGCTGGACACCGGGGAGCTGTTTTTT	CASSHRGLDTGELFF
TRBV27	TRBJ1-2	TRBD1	.	TGTGCCAGCGGACAGGGAGGCTCTTTCCGCAACTATGGCTACACCTTC	CASGQGGSFRNYGYTF
TRBV5-8	TRBJ2-3	.	.	TGTGCCAGCAGCTTGGTCGCGGGCGGCACAGATACGCAGTATTTT	CASSLVAGGTDTQYF
TRBV6-1	TRBJ1-2	.	.	TGTGCCAGCAGTGTTCAGGGAGGCTATGGCTACACCTTC	CASSVQGGYGYTF
TRBV4-1	TRBJ1-1	.	.	TGCGCCAGCAGCCAAGATCCCAGCAGGCAGGGTGAAGCTTTCTTT	CASSQDPSRQGEAFF